This is a list of T cell receptor beta chains from one sample in a study of OX40 agonist ivuxolimab in advanced cancers. TCRdb's table, derived via immunoSEQ multiplex PCR, lists solely in-frame clones and lacks some. The sample has over 100,000 clones, 75% to 90% seen once; the top ten hold roughly 0.59%. The sample was CD4+ or CD8+ T cells sorted from blood, taken in a trial of the OX40 agonist ivuxolimab. All receptors derive from an adult with an advanced solid tumor such as melanoma, head and neck, liver or kidney cancer. Each CDR3 is given with its conserved first and last residue. D genes are given only for firm matches. A row's size may be missing; if present it is once, few, many or a size class.

d_gene	abundance	v_gene	j_gene	CDR3nt	CDR3aa
-	-	TRBV14	TRBJ1-2	TGTGCCAGCAGCCAAAGGGCAGCTGCTAACTATGGCTACACCTTC	CASSQRAAANYGYTF
-	-	TRBV4-2	TRBJ1-3	TGTGCCAGCAGCCAAGCGGGTTCGAACACCATATATTTT	CASSQAGSNTIYF
-	few	TRBV9	TRBJ2-1	TGTGCCAGCAGCACAGACAGAAACAATGAGCAGTTCTTC	CASSTDRNNEQFF
TRBD2	-	TRBV7-2	TRBJ2-3	TGTGCCAGCAACCTAGCGGGGGGGCGGAGCACAGATACGCAGTATTTT	CASNLAGGRSTDTQYF
-	-	TRBV28	TRBJ1-6	TGTGCCAGCAGTTTAGGGAACAGTCCTAATTCACCCCTCCACTTT	CASSLGNSPNSPLHF
TRBD2	-	TRBV2	TRBJ2-1	TGTGCCAGCAGCGGAAACCTTGCCCTAGCGGGGGCACCCTCTTCGAGATACAATGAGCAGTTCTTC	CASSGNLALAGAPSSRYNEQFF
-	-	TRBV5-1	TRBJ2-1	TGCGCCAGCAGCATCCCCCTGAGGAATGATGAGCAGTTCTTC	CASSIPLRNDEQFF
TRBD1	-	TRBV7-2	TRBJ1-1	TGTGCCAGCAGCTTCCGACAGGGCTCCCTGAACACTGAAGCTTTCTTT	CASSFRQGSLNTEAFF
-	-	TRBV6-4	TRBJ1-2	TGTGCCAGCAGCAACGGGGCAGGGGTAGGAGGCTACACCTTC	CASSNGAGVGGYTF
-	-	TRBV11-2	TRBJ1-1	TGTGCCAGCACCCGAACTCAAAGGGACACTGAAGCTTTCTTT	CASTRTQRDTEAFF
-	once	TRBV15	TRBJ2-1	TGTGCCACCAGCAGAGAGGACCAGGGGAGGAATGAGCAGTTCTTC	CATSREDQGRNEQFF
TRBD2	-	TRBV28	TRBJ2-1	TGTGCCAGCAGTTCCCCGACTAGCGGGGGGGATATTGAGCAGTTCTTC	CASSSPTSGGDIEQFF
-	-	TRBV7-2	TRBJ1-5	TGTGCCAGCAGCTTAGAGGGGAAACATCAGCCCCAGCATTTT	CASSLEGKHQPQHF
TRBD2	-	TRBV7-9	TRBJ2-6	TGTGCCAGCAGCCCGGGACGGCCGGGGAGGGCTGGGGCCAACGTCCTGACTTTC	CASSPGRPGRAGANVLTF
-	-	TRBV15	TRBJ2-1	TGTGCCACCAGCAGTTACAGGGCGGATGAGCAGTTCTTC	CATSSYRADEQFF
-	-	TRBV18	TRBJ2-7	TGTGCCAGCTCACCACTCACAGGTTCGTCCTCGGGCGAGCAGTACTTC	CASSPLTGSSSGEQYF
-	-	TRBV19	TRBJ2-2	TGTGCGTCCTCGGAGGGGCCGAACACCGGGGAGCTGTTTTTT	CASSEGPNTGELFF